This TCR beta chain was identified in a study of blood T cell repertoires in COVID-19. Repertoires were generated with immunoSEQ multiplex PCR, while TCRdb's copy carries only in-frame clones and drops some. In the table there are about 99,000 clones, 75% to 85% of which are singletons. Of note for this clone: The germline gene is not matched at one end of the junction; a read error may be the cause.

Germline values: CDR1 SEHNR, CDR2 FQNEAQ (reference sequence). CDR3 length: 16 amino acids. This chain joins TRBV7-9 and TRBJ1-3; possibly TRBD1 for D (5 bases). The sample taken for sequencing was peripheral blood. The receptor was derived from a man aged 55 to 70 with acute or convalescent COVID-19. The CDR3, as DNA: TGTGCCAGCCGCTTAGATACAGGTCGCTCTGGAAACACCATATATTTT. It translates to CASRLDTGRSGNTIYF.